This TCR beta chain is from a study of control samples from healthy donors and cancer patients. Assay: immunoSEQ multiplex PCR; the TCRdb copy retains only in-frame clones and omits some. The data hold 100,000 to 150,000 clones, with 75% to 95% observed a single time. Germline-derived CDR1 and CDR2 are SEHNR and FQNEAQ (reference sequence). The CDR3 has 16 amino acids. The V end lost 4 bases, the J end lost 4 bases, and 19 bases lay between the germline ends. The gene calls are TRBV7-9 and TRBJ1-1; the D gene is possibly TRBD1 (5 bases). The receptor comes from a young man in good health. The material sequenced was blood. The CDR3 region is CASSSTGRDLGTEAFF. Written as DNA, the CDR3 is TGTGCCAGCAGCTCCACCGGCCGGGACTTGGGCACTGAAGCTTTCTTT.